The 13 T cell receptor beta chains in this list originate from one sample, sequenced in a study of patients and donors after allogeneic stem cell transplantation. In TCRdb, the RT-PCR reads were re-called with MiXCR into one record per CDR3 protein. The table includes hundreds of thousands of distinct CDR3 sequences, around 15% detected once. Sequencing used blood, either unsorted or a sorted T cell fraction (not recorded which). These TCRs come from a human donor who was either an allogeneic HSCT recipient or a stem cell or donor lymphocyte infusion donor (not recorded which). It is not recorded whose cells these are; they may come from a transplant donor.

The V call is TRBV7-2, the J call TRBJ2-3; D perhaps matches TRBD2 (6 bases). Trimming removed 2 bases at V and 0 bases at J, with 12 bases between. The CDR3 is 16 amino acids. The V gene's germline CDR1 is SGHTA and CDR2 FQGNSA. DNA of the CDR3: TGTGCCAGCAGCTTACGCGGACTAACTAGCACAGATACGCAGTATTTT. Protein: CASSLRGLTSTDTQYF.

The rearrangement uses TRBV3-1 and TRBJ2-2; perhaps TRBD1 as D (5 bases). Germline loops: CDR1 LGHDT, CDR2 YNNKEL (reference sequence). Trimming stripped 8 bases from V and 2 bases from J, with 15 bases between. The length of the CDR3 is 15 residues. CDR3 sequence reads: CASGGRASNTGELFF. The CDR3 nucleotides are TGTGCCAGCGGCGGCAGGGCATCAAACACCGGGGAGCTGTTTTTT.

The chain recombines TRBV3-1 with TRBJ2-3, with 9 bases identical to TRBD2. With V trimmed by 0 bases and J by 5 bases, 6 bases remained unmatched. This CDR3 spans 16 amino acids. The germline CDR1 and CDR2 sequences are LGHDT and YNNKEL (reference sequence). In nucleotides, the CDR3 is TGTGCCAGCAGCCAAGATATGGCGGGAGGGGGAGATACGCAGTATTTT. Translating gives CASSQDMAGGGDTQYF.

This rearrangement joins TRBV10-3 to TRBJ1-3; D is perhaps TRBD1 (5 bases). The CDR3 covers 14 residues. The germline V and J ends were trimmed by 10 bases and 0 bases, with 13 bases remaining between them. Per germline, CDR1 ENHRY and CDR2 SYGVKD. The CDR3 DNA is TGTGCCACTACGACAGTCGCCTCTGGAAACACCATATATTTT. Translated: CATTTVASGNTIYF.

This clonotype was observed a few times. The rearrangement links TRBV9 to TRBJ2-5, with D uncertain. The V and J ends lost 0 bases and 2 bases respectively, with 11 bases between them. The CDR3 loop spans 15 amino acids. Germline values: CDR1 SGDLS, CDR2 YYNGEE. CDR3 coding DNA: TGTGCCAGCAGCGTAGGGCCCGCGTTGCAAGAGACCCAGTACTTC. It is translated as CASSVGPALQETQYF.

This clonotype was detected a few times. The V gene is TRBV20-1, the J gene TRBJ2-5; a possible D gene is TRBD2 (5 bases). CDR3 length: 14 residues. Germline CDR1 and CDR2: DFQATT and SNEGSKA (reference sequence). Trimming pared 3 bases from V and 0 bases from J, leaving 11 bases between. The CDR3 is CSASRTLYQETQYF. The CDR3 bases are TGCAGTGCTAGCCGGACTCTGTACCAAGAGACCCAGTACTTC.

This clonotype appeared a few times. The CDR3: CASSAGPDTQYF. CDR3 DNA: TGCGCCAGCAGCGCGGGCCCAGATACGCAGTATTTT. The chain carries TRBV5-1 and TRBJ2-3; D is possibly TRBD2 (5 bases). This CDR3 region has 12 residues. With 4 bases removed from V and 4 bases from J, the gap between germline ends came to 7 bases. The germline gives CDR1 SGHRS, CDR2 YFSETQ. The full variable domain, its missing parts supplied by reference TRBV5-1 and TRBJ2-3, is KAGVTQTPRYLIKTRGQQVTLSCSPISGHRSVSWYQQTPGQGLQFLFEYFSETQRNKGNFPGRFSGRQFSNSRSEMNVSTLELGDSALYLCASSAGPDTQYFGPGTRLTVL.

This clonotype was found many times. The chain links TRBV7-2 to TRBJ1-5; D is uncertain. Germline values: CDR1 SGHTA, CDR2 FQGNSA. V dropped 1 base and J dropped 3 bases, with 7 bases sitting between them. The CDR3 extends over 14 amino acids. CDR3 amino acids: CASSLDSPNQPQHF. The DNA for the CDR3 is TGTGCCAGCAGCTTAGACAGCCCCAATCAGCCCCAGCATTTT. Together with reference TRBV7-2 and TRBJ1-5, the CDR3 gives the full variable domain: GAGVSQSPSNKVTEKGKDVELRCDPISGHTALYWYRQSLGQGLEFLIYFQGNSAPDKSGLPSDRFSAERTGGSVSTLTIQRTQQEDSAVYLCASSLDSPNQPQHFGDGTRLSIL.

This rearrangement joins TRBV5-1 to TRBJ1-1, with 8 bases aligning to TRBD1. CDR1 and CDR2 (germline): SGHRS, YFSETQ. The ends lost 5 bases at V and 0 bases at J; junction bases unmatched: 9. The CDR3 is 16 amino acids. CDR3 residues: CASRPDRGVVNTEAFF. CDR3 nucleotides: TGCGCCAGCAGACCCGACAGGGGTGTGGTGAACACTGAAGCTTTCTTT.

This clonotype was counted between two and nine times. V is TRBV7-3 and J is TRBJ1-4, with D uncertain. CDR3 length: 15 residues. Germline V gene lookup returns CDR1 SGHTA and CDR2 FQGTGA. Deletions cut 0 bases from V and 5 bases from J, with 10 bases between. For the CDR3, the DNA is TGTGCCAGCAGCTTAACGGGCAGCCGAAATGAAAAACTGTTTTTT. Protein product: CASSLTGSRNEKLFF.

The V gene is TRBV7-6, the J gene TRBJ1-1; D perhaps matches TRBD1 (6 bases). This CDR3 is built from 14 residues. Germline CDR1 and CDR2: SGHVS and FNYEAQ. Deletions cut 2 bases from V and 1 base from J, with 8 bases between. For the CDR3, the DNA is TGTGCCAGCAGCTTAAGGGGGGCGAACACTGAAGCTTTCTTT. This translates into CASSLRGANTEAFF.

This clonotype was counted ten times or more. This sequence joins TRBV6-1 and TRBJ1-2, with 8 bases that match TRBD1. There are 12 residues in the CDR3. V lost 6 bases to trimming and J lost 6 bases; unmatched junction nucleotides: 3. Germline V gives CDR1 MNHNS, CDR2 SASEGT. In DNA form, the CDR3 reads TGTGCCAGCAGGACAGGGGCCCATGGCTACACCTTC. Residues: CASRTGAHGYTF.

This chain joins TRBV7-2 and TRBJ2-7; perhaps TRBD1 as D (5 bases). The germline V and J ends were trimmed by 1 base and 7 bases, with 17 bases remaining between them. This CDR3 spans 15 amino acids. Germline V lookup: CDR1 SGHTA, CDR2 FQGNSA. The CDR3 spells CASSLERQFRNEQYF. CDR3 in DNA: TGTGCCAGCAGCTTAGAGAGACAGTTTAGGAATGAGCAGTACTTC.